This T cell receptor (beta chain) was identified during a study of T-cell memory formation after mild COVID-19. In this sample, this clonotype turned up a few times. Its antigen is not identified. TCRalpha and TCRbeta libraries used 5'RACE with constant-segment primers and UMIs. A single record per CDR3 protein comes from TCRdb applying MiXCR to the 5' RACE reads. The sample lists fewer than 110,000 distinct CDR3 sequences; about an eighth were seen once. Per the germline V gene, CDR1 is SQVTM and CDR2 is ANQGSEA. Germline trimming cut 4 bases from V and 9 bases from J; bases unmatched to any gene: 7. The length of the CDR3 is 14 residues. Study-wide results and limits: Cross-reactive memory apparently joined, as some responding clones appeared in pre-infection memory. Shrinking CD4+ clones resided mostly in CM and EM, and CD8+ ones in EMRA.

The rearrangement joins TRBV29-1 to TRBJ2-4; 12 bases map to TRBD2. The receptor was derived from a young man who had mild COVID-19 (a few samples of this study predate the infection). Cell type and time point are not known. Sequences were obtained from PBMCs or a T cell subset sorted from them (not recorded which). The CDR3 region is CSVATSGGAFIQYF. Written as DNA, the CDR3 is TGCAGCGTTGCGACTAGCGGGGGTGCTTTCATTCAGTACTTC.